Each of the 26 T cell receptor beta chains below was sequenced from the same sample in a study of beta chain features in type 1 diabetes. The sequenced template was cDNA made from the entire isolated RNA. Measured with immunoSEQ multiplex PCR; TCRdb has only the in-frame clones, and not every one. The repertoire holds about 900,000 clones, with 17% as singletons. The sequenced sample consisted of naive CD4+ T cells from blood. All receptors derive from a woman aged 18 to 35 in good health.

This clone was observed a handful of times. The chain is built from TRBV2 and TRBJ2-7; a possible D gene is TRBD1 (6 bases). The CDR3 runs to 13 residues. V was pared by 0 bases and J by 6 bases, with 9 bases between. Looked up from germline, CDR1 is SNHLY and CDR2 is FYNNEI. The CDR3 DNA is TGTGCCAGCAGTGAAGCGCGAGGGGGCGAGCAGTACTTC. This encodes CASSEARGGEQYF.

The J gene is TRBJ2-1, the V gene TRBV4-1; 13 bases align to TRBD2. The trim removed 7 bases at V and 0 bases at J, leaving 9 bases unmatched. The germline CDR1 and CDR2 sequences are MGHRA and YSYEKL. The CDR3 consists of 18 residues. CDR3 sequence: CASTGLAGPFSSYNEQFF. The CDR3 nucleotides read TGCGCCAGCACGGGACTAGCGGGGCCTTTTAGCTCCTACAATGAGCAGTTCTTC.

V usage is TRBV6-5 and J usage is TRBJ2-7; D remains unclear. V lost 8 bases, J lost 4 bases, and 15 bases lay in between. The CDR3 is 13 amino acids. Germline V CDR1 and CDR2: MNHEY, SVGAGI. This CDR3 is CASFAGMGYEQYF. The CDR3 bases are TGTGCCAGCTTCGCTGGGATGGGTTACGAGCAGTACTTC.

The chain has TRBV5-4 and TRBJ2-4; D not resolved. The germline CDR1 and CDR2 sequences are SGHNT and YYREEE (reference sequence). The CDR3 sequence is 17 residues long. The V end lost 0 bases, the J end lost 0 bases, and 13 bases lay between the germline ends. The CDR3 bases are TGTGCCAGCAGCTTGGTGGGAACTGCTTTAGCCAAAAACATTCAGTACTTC. Protein: CASSLVGTALAKNIQYF.

This clone was seen only a few times. The chain links TRBV19 to TRBJ1-5; D remains ambiguous. Germline CDR1 reads LNHDA; CDR2 reads SQIVND (reference sequence). The CDR3 is made up of 14 amino acids. V was shortened by 5 bases and J by 0 bases, with 8 bases between the two germline ends. The CDR3 is CASSDAYSNQPQHF. The CDR3 DNA follows: TGTGCCAGTAGTGACGCTTATAGCAATCAGCCCCAGCATTTT. Combining the CDR3 with reference TRBV19 and TRBJ1-5 gives the whole variable domain DGGITQSPKYLFRKEGQNVTLSCEQNLNHDAMYWYRQDPGQGLRLIYYSQIVNDFQKGDIAEGYSVSREKKESFPLTVTSAQKNPTAFYLCASSDAYSNQPQHFGDGTRLSIL.

This clone has a handful of counts. The CDR3 here is CAGAKDRALMETQYF. The CDR3 region has the DNA TGTGCCGGAGCCAAGGACCGAGCGTTGATGGAGACCCAGTACTTC. The gene calls are TRBV5-4 and TRBJ2-5; no reliable D call. Trimming shortened V by 10 bases and J by 5 bases, and 24 bases separated the two germline ends. Germline CDR1 and CDR2: SGHNT and YYREEE (reference sequence). The CDR3 has 15 amino acids.

This clone came up a few times. The chain combines TRBV6-5 with TRBJ2-7; possibly TRBD2 for D (5 bases). V was clipped by 7 bases and J by 1 base, with 17 bases between them. The CDR3 is made up of 15 amino acids. CDR1 MNHEY and CDR2 SVGAGI come from the germline V gene. The chain's CDR3 is CASKRAAVPSYEQYF. In nucleotides, the CDR3 is TGTGCCAGCAAGAGGGCGGCGGTTCCATCCTACGAGCAGTACTTC.

The chain links TRBV4-1 to TRBJ1-2, with 10 bases fitting TRBD1. The V and J ends lost 0 bases and 4 bases, in that order; junction bases with no gene match: 5. The CDR3 loop spans 16 amino acids. The V gene's germline CDR1 is MGHRA and CDR2 YSYEKL. CDR3: CASSQETTGGTYGYTF. CDR3 bases: TGCGCCAGCAGCCAAGAGACGACAGGGGGCACCTATGGCTACACCTTC.

The chain links TRBV7-3 to TRBJ2-2; D gene ambiguous. The V gene lost 2 bases and the J gene lost 5 bases, with 9 bases spanning the gap. Germline CDR1 reads SGHTA; CDR2 reads FQGTGA. There are 14 residues in the CDR3. CDR3 coding DNA: TGTGCCAGCAGCTTATTCGGCGCAACCGGGGAGCTGTTTTTT. Its translation: CASSLFGATGELFF.

This clone was observed a few times. The chain is built from TRBV4-2 and TRBJ2-1; 8 nucleotides line up with TRBD1. The CDR3 consists of 15 residues. The V gene's germline CDR1 is LGHNA and CDR2 YNFKEQ. With 4 bases clipped from V and 4 bases from J, the junction kept 6 bases outside the gene matches. The CDR3 region is CASSPTGQAYNEQFF. DNA for the CDR3: TGTGCCAGCAGCCCTACGGGACAGGCTTACAATGAGCAGTTCTTC.

This clone occurred a few times. The chain joins TRBV7-2 to TRBJ1-1; D uncertain. Trimming left V 5 bases short and J 6 bases short, with 13 bases between. Looked up from germline, CDR1 is SGHTA and CDR2 is FQGNSA. This CDR3 has 13 amino acids. CDR3 DNA: TGTGCCAGCAGCGAACAAAGTGCGTCTGAAGCTTTCTTT. It yields the protein CASSEQSASEAFF.

The chain recombines TRBV4-1 with TRBJ2-1; no clear D gene. CDR3 length: 12 amino acids. V lost 2 bases and J lost 5, with 4 bases in between. CDR1 is MGHRA and CDR2 is YSYEKL in the germline V gene. The CDR3 loop is CASSQPHNEQFF. CDR3 sequence (DNA): TGCGCCAGCAGCCAACCCCACAATGAGCAGTTCTTC.

The V call is TRBV27, the J call TRBJ2-7, with 11 bases identical to TRBD1. With 7 bases clipped from V and 5 bases from J, the junction kept 10 bases outside the gene matches. The CDR3 runs to 15 residues. Looked up from germline, CDR1 is MNHEY and CDR2 is SMNVEV (reference sequence). CDR3 sequence (DNA): TGTGCCAGCACCTTACGGACAGGGGGCTACCACGAGCAGTACTTC. Translation: CASTLRTGGYHEQYF.

CDR3 DNA: TGTGCCAGCCGATCCTCCGGGACTAGCGGCACCGGGGAGCTGTTTTTT. It translates to CASRSSGTSGTGELFF. The genes are TRBV27 and TRBJ2-2; 11 bases agree with TRBD2. Germline trimming cut 8 bases from V and 4 bases from J; bases unmatched to any gene: 9. The CDR3 totals 16 residues. Germline V gene lookup returns CDR1 MNHEY and CDR2 SMNVEV (reference sequence).

This clone has more than one count but fewer than ten. V usage is TRBV28 and J usage is TRBJ2-1; 8 nucleotides line up with TRBD2. The V segment lost 6 bases and the J segment 4 bases; nucleotides outside the gene matches: 5. The CDR3 is 14 residues long. CDR1 and CDR2 from the germline V gene are MDHEN and SYDVKM. CDR3 nucleotides: TGTGCCAGCAGAGCGGGAGTGGGGTACAATGAGCAGTTCTTC. Residues: CASRAGVGYNEQFF.

This clone was found a few times. The chain recombines TRBV14 with TRBJ1-2; 7 bases align to TRBD1. V was pared by 4 bases and J by 6 bases, with 14 bases of the junction left unmatched. CDR1 SGHDN and CDR2 FVKESK come from the germline V gene. This CDR3 spans 16 amino acids. CDR3 sequence (DNA): TGTGCCAGCAGCCTCACACCCGGAGACAGGGACGATGGCTACACCTTC. It is translated as CASSLTPGDRDDGYTF.

To note about this clone: This CDR3 is also generated by other DNA sequences in the sample. The gene calls are TRBV27 and TRBJ2-6, with unresolved D. Trimming cost V 1 base and J 1 base, with 5 bases left between them. CDR1 MNHEY and CDR2 SMNVEV come from the germline V gene (reference sequence). CDR3 length: 15 amino acids. The CDR3 DNA sequence: TGTGCCAGCAGTTTATGGGGTTCTGGGGCCAACGTCCTGACTTTC. Protein sequence: CASSLWGSGANVLTF.

This clone was counted only a few times. This chain links TRBV29-1 with TRBJ2-1; possible D gene TRBD1, 5 bases. Trimming took 0 bases from V and 7 from J, leaving 10 bases between them. There are 13 residues in the CDR3. Looked up from germline, CDR1 is SQVTM and CDR2 is ANQGSEA. This CDR3 is CSVEDRVGNEQFF. As DNA, the CDR3 is TGCAGCGTTGAAGACAGGGTAGGTAATGAGCAGTTCTTC.

V gene TRBV2 combines with J gene TRBJ1-1; a possible D gene is TRBD1 (5 bases). The CDR3 is 13 residues long. The ends were cut back, 8 bases at V and 13 bases at J, with 23 bases in the middle. The germline V gene has CDR1 SNHLY and CDR2 FYNNEI. DNA of the CDR3: TGTGCCAGCGGCTTGGGTGGGGGAGTCCAAAGTTTCTTT. Residues: CASGLGGGVQSFF.

In the case of this clone: Distinct nucleotide sequences in the sample also encode this CDR3. This chain links TRBV5-1 with TRBJ1-1, with TRBD1 as a possible D gene (5 bases). The CDR3 spans 12 residues. Germline V lookup: CDR1 SGHRS, CDR2 YFSETQ. V lost 0 bases, J lost 5 bases, and 5 bases lay in between. The CDR3 is CASSLEGTEAFF. CDR3 in DNA: TGCGCCAGCAGCTTGGAGGGGACTGAAGCTTTCTTT.

The chain employs TRBV13 and TRBJ2-7; tentative D call: TRBD1 (6 bases). The V and J ends lost 6 bases and 1 base respectively, with 13 bases between them. The germline gives CDR1 PRHDT, CDR2 FYEKMQ (reference sequence). The CDR3 spans 14 residues. Here the CDR3 reads CASRPRTASYEQYF. In nucleotides, the CDR3 is TGTGCCAGCAGACCGAGGACAGCGTCCTACGAGCAGTACTTC.

The rearrangement joins TRBV18 to TRBJ2-3; the match to TRBD2 covers 13 bases. The CDR3 contains 17 residues. CDR1 is KGHSH and CDR2 is LQKENI in the germline V gene. The V segment lost 1 base and the J segment 3 bases; nucleotides outside the gene matches: 4. The CDR3 DNA reads as TGTGCCAGCTCACCACACCAGGGACTAGCGGGAACAGATACGCAGTATTTT. It specifies CASSPHQGLAGTDTQYF.

This clone was observed a few times. The sample carries other DNA sequences with the same CDR3. The rearrangement links TRBV5-1 to TRBJ2-7, with 7 bases identical to TRBD1. The junction had 5 bases not matched to a gene; V was cut back by 0 bases and J by 2 bases. This CDR3 is built from 15 residues. Germline V lookup: CDR1 SGHRS, CDR2 YFSETQ. This CDR3 reads CASSLAPGQTYEQYF. CDR3 in DNA: TGCGCCAGCAGCTTGGCCCCGGGACAGACCTACGAGCAGTACTTC. Full variable domain (outside the CDR3, taken from reference TRBV5-1 and TRBJ2-7): KAGVTQTPRYLIKTRGQQVTLSCSPISGHRSVSWYQQTPGQGLQFLFEYFSETQRNKGNFPGRFSGRQFSNSRSEMNVSTLELGDSALYLCASSLAPGQTYEQYFGPGTRLTVT.

With respect to this clone: Other DNA sequences in the sample encode the same CDR3. The chain uses TRBV7-3 and TRBJ2-6; D call uncertain. The V gene lost 1 base and the J gene lost 0 bases, with 1 base spanning the gap. Germline CDR1 and CDR2: SGHTA and FQGTGA. The CDR3 is 14 residues long. DNA for the CDR3: TGTGCCAGCAGCTTAAGCTCTGGGGCCAACGTCCTGACTTTC. This sequence encodes CASSLSSGANVLTF.

This chain uses TRBV5-4 with TRBJ1-1; unclear D gene. The CDR3 spans 13 residues. The ends were cut back, 0 bases at V and 7 bases at J, with 10 bases in the middle. Germline V gene lookup returns CDR1 SGHNT and CDR2 YYREEE (reference sequence). CDR3 sequence reads: CASSLEAGGEAFF. The CDR3 DNA follows: TGTGCCAGCAGCTTGGAGGCAGGCGGTGAAGCTTTCTTT. Combining the CDR3 with reference TRBV5-4 and TRBJ1-1 gives the whole variable domain ETGVTQSPTHLIKTRGQQVTLRCSSQSGHNTVSWYQQALGQGPQFIFQYYREEENGRGNFPPRFSGLQFPNYSSELNVNALELDDSALYLCASSLEAGGEAFFGQGTRLTVV.

A few counts support this clone. The rearrangement uses TRBV19 and TRBJ1-5; tentative D call: TRBD1 (6 bases). The CDR3 contains 13 residues. V lost 5 bases to trimming and J lost 7 bases, with 12 bases between them. Germline V gene sequence: CDR1 LNHDA, CDR2 SQIVND (reference sequence). CDR3 in amino acids: CASSYRVRQPQHF. For the CDR3, the DNA is TGTGCCAGTAGTTACAGGGTTCGCCAGCCCCAGCATTTT.